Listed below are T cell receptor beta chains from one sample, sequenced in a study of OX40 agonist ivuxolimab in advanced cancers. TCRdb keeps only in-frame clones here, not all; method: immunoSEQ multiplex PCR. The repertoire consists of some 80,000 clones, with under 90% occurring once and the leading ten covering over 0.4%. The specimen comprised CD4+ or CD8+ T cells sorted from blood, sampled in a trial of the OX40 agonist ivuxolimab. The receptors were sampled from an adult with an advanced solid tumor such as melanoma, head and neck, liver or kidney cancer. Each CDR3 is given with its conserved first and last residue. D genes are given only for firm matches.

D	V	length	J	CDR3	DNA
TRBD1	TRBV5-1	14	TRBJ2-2	CASSLGTGGGELFF	TGCGCCAGCAGCTTGGGGACAGGAGGCGGGGAGCTGTTTTTT
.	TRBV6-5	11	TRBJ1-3	CASRRRNTIYF	TGTGCCAGCAGGAGACGAAACACCATATATTTT
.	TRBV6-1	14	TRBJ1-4	CASGWTPTNEKLFF	TGTGCCAGTGGTTGGACGCCAACTAATGAAAAACTGTTTTTT
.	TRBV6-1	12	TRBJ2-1	CASSGQGYEQFF	TGTGCCAGCAGTGGGCAGGGGTATGAGCAGTTCTTC
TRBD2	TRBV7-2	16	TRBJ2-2	CASSPSGGNSLGELFF	TGTGCCAGCAGCCCAAGCGGGGGGAATTCGCTTGGGGAGCTGTTTTTT
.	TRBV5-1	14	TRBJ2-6	CASSFTSGANVLTF	TGCGCCAGCAGCTTCACCTCTGGGGCCAACGTCCTGACTTTC
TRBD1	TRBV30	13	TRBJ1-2	CAFNRGVNYGYTF	TGTGCCTTCAACAGGGGGGTGAACTATGGCTACACCTTC
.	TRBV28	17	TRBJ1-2	CASSFGGAQTLNYGYTF	TGTGCCAGCAGTTTTGGGGGGGCTCAGACTCTTAACTATGGCTACACCTTC
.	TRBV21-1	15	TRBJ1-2	CASSKDEKGSYGYTF	TGTGCCAGCAGCAAAGATGAAAAGGGGTCCTATGGCTACACCTTC
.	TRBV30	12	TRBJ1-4	CAWRKDRQKLFF	TGTGCCTGGAGAAAGGACCGGCAAAAACTGTTTTTT
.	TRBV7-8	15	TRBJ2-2	CASSLGQHNTGELFF	TGTGCCAGCAGCTTAGGTCAACACAACACCGGGGAGCTGTTTTTT
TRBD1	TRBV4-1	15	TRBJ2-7	CASSPTFRDRSEQYF	TGCGCCAGCAGCCCAACGTTCCGGGACAGAAGCGAGCAGTACTTC
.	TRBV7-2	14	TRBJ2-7	CASSLDGRSYEQYF	TGTGCCAGCAGCTTAGACGGTCGCTCCTACGAGCAGTACTTC
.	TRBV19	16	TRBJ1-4	CASSALFVGTNEKLFF	TGTGCCAGTAGTGCCCTTTTTGTAGGGACTAATGAAAAACTGTTTTTT
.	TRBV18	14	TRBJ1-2	CASSPATSEGGYTF	TGTGCCAGCTCACCGGCGACCTCAGAAGGGGGCTACACCTTC
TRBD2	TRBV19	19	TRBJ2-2	CASSIRGTSGTANTGELFF	TGTGCCAGTAGTATTCGCGGGACTAGCGGGACAGCGAACACCGGGGAGCTGTTTTTT